These 26 T cell receptor beta chains came from one sample sequenced in a study of STAT3 mutations in large granular lymphocyte leukemia. Whole-study findings and limits: In T-cell large granular lymphocyte leukemia, about half of patients showed multiple immunodominant subclonotypes.

These TCRs' antigens remain unknown. This table comes from immunoSEQ multiplex PCR, and its TCRdb copy is limited to in-frame clones, with some not included. The sample lists 7,000 to 9,000 clones, around 70% occurring once. Source material: peripheral blood mononuclear cells. These receptors originate from a woman in her forties with T-cell large granular lymphocyte leukemia. Some clones in this sample may be carry-over from other donors' samples.

This clone has only one observation. V and J are TRBV6-1 and TRBJ1-4; D is unclear. Germline-derived CDR1 and CDR2 are MNHNS and SASEGT. This CDR3 has 13 amino acids. The germline V and J ends were trimmed by 5 bases and 8 bases, with 12 bases remaining between them. CDR3 loop: CASSLLAHEKLFF. Here the CDR3 DNA reads TGTGCCAGCAGTCTCCTGGCGCACGAAAAACTGTTTTTT.

The rearrangement uses TRBV27 and TRBJ2-5, with D tentatively TRBD1 (6 bases). This CDR3 region has 17 residues. Trimming took 3 bases from V and 4 from J, leaving 21 bases between them. Germline CDR1 and CDR2: MNHEY and SMNVEV (reference sequence). The CDR3 is CASSLVQGRGSPETQYF. CDR3 nucleotide sequence: TGTGCCAGCAGTTTGGTACAGGGCCGAGGATCCCCAGAGACCCAGTACTTC.

This clone was picked up one time. CDR3 nucleotide sequence: TGTGCCAGCAGCCCAGGACTAGGACCCTACGAGCAGTACTTC. Residues: CASSPGLGPYEQYF. This chain joins TRBV5-4 and TRBJ2-7; 7 nucleotides match TRBD2. From germline, CDR1 is SGHNT and CDR2 YYREEE (reference sequence). V gave up 4 bases and J gave up 2 bases; unmatched junction bases: 6. The CDR3 covers 14 residues.

The V and J genes are TRBV13 and TRBJ2-5; D remains ambiguous. Deletions cut 0 bases from V and 5 bases from J, with 4 bases between. Germline assignment: CDR1 PRHDT and CDR2 FYEKMQ (reference sequence). The CDR3 loop spans 12 amino acids. DNA of the CDR3: TGTGCCAGCAGCTTAGGCCGGGAGACCCAGTACTTC. Translation: CASSLGRETQYF.

This clone showed up just a few times. The rearrangement links TRBV30 to TRBJ2-5; a possible D gene is TRBD1 (6 bases). CDR3 length: 12 residues. Germline V gene sequence: CDR1 GTSNPN, CDR2 SVGIG (reference sequence). CDR3 sequence reads: CASSPQGETQYF. Here the CDR3 DNA reads TGTGCTTCGAGTCCCCAGGGGGAGACCCAGTACTTC.

This clone was picked up one time. CDR3 loop: CASSAQTTGYGYTF. The DNA for the CDR3 is TGCGCCAGCAGCGCTCAAACCACGGGCTATGGCTACACCTTC. This rearrangement joins TRBV5-1 to TRBJ1-2; D gene ambiguous. The V end was cut by 4 bases, the J end by 4 bases, with 14 bases between. CDR1 is SGHRS, CDR2 YFSETQ, per germline. The CDR3 covers 14 residues.

This clone was seen a few times. V gene TRBV11-2 combines with J gene TRBJ2-1, with 7 bases matching TRBD1. V dropped 5 bases and J dropped 4; count of bases not matched to a gene: 5. The CDR3 totals 14 residues. Looked up from germline, CDR1 is SGHAT and CDR2 is FQNNGV. In DNA, the CDR3 is TGTGCCAGCAGCGAGGGACAGATGTACAATGAGCAGTTCTTC. Translating it yields CASSEGQMYNEQFF.

The rearrangement uses TRBV28 and TRBJ1-5, with D possibly TRBD1 on 5 matching bases. This CDR3 region has 13 residues. CDR1 and CDR2 from the germline V gene are MDHEN and SYDVKM. The V gene lost 8 bases and the J gene lost 6 bases, with 14 bases spanning the gap. CDR3 sequence: CASSSGGFQPQHF. The CDR3 coding sequence is TGTGCCAGCTCGTCCGGGGGTTTTCAGCCCCAGCATTTT.

The chain uses TRBV30 and TRBJ1-4, with D tentatively TRBD1 (6 bases). This CDR3 is 13 amino acids long. The V end lost 5 bases, the J end lost 7 bases, and 14 bases lay between the germline ends. Germline CDR1 and CDR2: GTSNPN and SVGIG (reference sequence). The CDR3 DNA is TGTGCCTGGGAAACTCAGGGGAGTGAAAAACTGTTTTTT. Its protein is CAWETQGSEKLFF. The variable domain in full, with the rest retrieved from reference TRBV30 and TRBJ1-4, is SQTIHQWPATLVQPVGSPLSLECTVEGTSNPNLYWYRQAAGRGLQLLFYSVGIGQISSEVPQNLSASRPQDRQFILSSKKLLLSDSGFYLCAWETQGSEKLFFGSGTQLSVL.

CDR3 nucleotide sequence: TGTGCCAGCAGCAGGCTGGGACTAGCCAATGAGCAGTTCTTC. Amino acids: CASSRLGLANEQFF. The chain uses TRBV7-9 and TRBJ2-1, with TRBD2 matching 9 bases. Per germline, CDR1 SEHNR and CDR2 FQNEAQ (reference sequence). Germline trimming cut 5 bases from V and 6 bases from J; bases unmatched to any gene: 5. The CDR3 totals 14 residues.

This clone came up a few times. The CDR3 sequence is CASSLSGTGSEAFF. CDR3 coding DNA: TGTGCCAGCAGTTTATCGGGGACAGGGTCTGAAGCTTTCTTT. The chain recombines TRBV27 with TRBJ1-1; 9 nucleotides line up with TRBD1. The CDR3 is made up of 14 amino acids. V trimming: 0 bases; J trimming: 6 bases; junction bases outside the gene matches: 2. The germline CDR1 and CDR2 sequences are MNHEY and SMNVEV (reference sequence).

The chain recombines TRBV5-1 with TRBJ2-7, with 7 bases aligning to TRBD2. The CDR3 has 15 amino acids. Trimming removed 0 bases from V and 0 bases from J; junction bases left unmatched: 3. Germline lookup yields CDR1 SGHRS and CDR2 YFSETQ. CDR3 loop: CASSLEGGSSYEQYF. CDR3 DNA: TGCGCCAGCAGCTTGGAGGGCGGGAGCTCCTACGAGCAGTACTTC.

V usage is TRBV9 and J usage is TRBJ1-5, with a possible D match to TRBD1 (5 bases). CDR3 length: 15 amino acids. Germline V CDR1 and CDR2: SGDLS, YYNGEE. V shed 0 bases and J shed 6 bases, with 13 bases lying between them. The CDR3 DNA reads TGTGCCAGCAGCGTAGAACAGGACCTAGGTCAGCCCCAGCATTTT. Its translation is CASSVEQDLGQPQHF.

This chain uses TRBV5-1 with TRBJ1-1; D is ambiguous. The CDR3 consists of 14 residues. From germline, CDR1 is SGHRS and CDR2 YFSETQ. The V end was cut by 0 bases, the J end by 0 bases, with 6 bases between. Written as DNA, the CDR3 is TGCGCCAGCAGCTTGGGCCCACTGAACACTGAAGCTTTCTTT. Translated: CASSLGPLNTEAFF.

This clone turned up a few times. The V and J genes are TRBV27 and TRBJ2-1; D gene uncertain. The CDR3 extends over 12 amino acids. Trimming removed 3 bases at V and 7 bases at J, with 7 bases between. From germline, CDR1 is MNHEY and CDR2 SMNVEV (reference sequence). The CDR3 nucleotides read TGTGCCAGCAGTTTCTTTGGGAATGAGCAGTTCTTC. Amino acid sequence: CASSFFGNEQFF.

The J gene is TRBJ1-2, the V gene TRBV4-1; 9 bases agree with TRBD1. The germline V gene has CDR1 MGHRA and CDR2 YSYEKL. The CDR3 is made up of 15 amino acids. V trimming: 4 bases; J trimming: 6 bases; junction bases outside the gene matches: 9. The CDR3 DNA reads TGCGCCAGCAGCCTCGTGGGGGACAGGGTTCATGGCTACACCTTC. Translation gives CASSLVGDRVHGYTF.

The chain recombines TRBV5-1 with TRBJ1-1; 9 nucleotides match TRBD1. Unmatched junction bases numbered 5, after V lost 1 base and J lost 4 bases. The germline V gene has CDR1 SGHRS and CDR2 YFSETQ. This CDR3 has 15 residues. CDR3 sequence: CASSLLGQGSTEAFF. Here the CDR3 DNA reads TGCGCCAGCAGCTTGTTGGGACAGGGATCCACTGAAGCTTTCTTT.

V gene TRBV6-6 combines with J gene TRBJ2-3, with 7 bases fitting TRBD1. The trim removed 6 bases at V and 6 bases at J, leaving 9 bases unmatched. Germline-derived CDR1 and CDR2 are MNHNY and SVGAGI (reference sequence). The CDR3 runs 14 residues. The chain's CDR3 is CASSRLTGVDTQYF. CDR3 coding DNA: TGTGCCAGCAGCCGACTTACAGGGGTGGATACGCAGTATTTT.

This clone was found a few times. The genes are TRBV7-8 and TRBJ1-1; D gene unclear. The germline gives CDR1 SGHVS, CDR2 FQNEAQ. The CDR3 extends over 16 amino acids. V was trimmed by 4 bases and J by 5 bases, leaving 20 bases between them. CDR3 bases: TGTGCCAGCAGCTCAGAGAGGGTCAGAACGGATACTGAAGCTTTCTTT. Translation gives CASSSERVRTDTEAFF.

In its sample, this clone was seen once. The chain carries TRBV7-9 and TRBJ1-1; no clear D gene. The CDR3 spans 11 residues. The V and J ends lost 1 base and 8 bases respectively, with 5 bases between them. From germline, CDR1 is SEHNR and CDR2 FQNEAQ (reference sequence). CDR3 residues: CASSLGLEAFF. For the CDR3, the DNA is TGTGCCAGCAGCTTAGGGTTAGAAGCTTTCTTT.

V is TRBV7-9 and J is TRBJ2-5; D is perhaps TRBD1 (5 bases). The CDR3 is 15 residues long. V dropped 0 bases and J dropped 4 bases, with 12 bases sitting between them. Germline CDR1 SEHNR, CDR2 FQNEAQ (reference sequence). The CDR3 protein is CASSLAARVTETQYF. CDR3 coding DNA: TGTGCCAGCAGCTTAGCGGCCAGGGTGACAGAGACCCAGTACTTC. The complete variable domain, with remaining parts taken from reference TRBV7-9 and TRBJ2-5, reads DTGVSQNPRHKITKRGQNVTFRCDPISEHNRLYWYRQTLGQGPEFLTYFQNEAQLEKSRLLSDRFSAERPKGSFSTLEIQRTEQGDSAMYLCASSLAARVTETQYFGPGTRLLVL.

This chain connects TRBV5-1 to TRBJ1-2; no firm D call. Trimming removed 2 bases at V and 3 bases at J, with 11 bases between. Germline V gene lookup returns CDR1 SGHRS and CDR2 YFSETQ. This CDR3 is 14 amino acids long. CDR3 amino acids: CASSFPGGDYGYTF. The DNA of the CDR3 is TGCGCCAGCAGCTTCCCTGGTGGGGACTATGGCTACACCTTC.

This sequence joins TRBV30 and TRBJ1-4, with D possibly matching TRBD1 (5 bases). Germline values: CDR1 GTSNPN, CDR2 SVGIG (reference sequence). V lost 1 base, J lost 3 bases, and 18 bases lay in between. The CDR3 covers 17 residues. Here the CDR3 reads CAWSAAATGEANEKLFF. The CDR3 nucleotides are TGTGCCTGGAGTGCGGCGGCCACGGGGGAGGCTAATGAAAAACTGTTTTTT.

The J gene is TRBJ1-1, the V gene TRBV29-1, with D unresolved. Germline CDR1 SQVTM, CDR2 ANQGSEA. The V end was cut by 6 bases, the J end by 1 base, with 15 bases between. This CDR3 has 14 amino acids. The CDR3 DNA reads as TGCAGCGTGGTGACCAGGAAGGGGAACACTGAAGCTTTCTTT. It translates to CSVVTRKGNTEAFF.

The V call is TRBV30, the J call TRBJ1-3; D may be TRBD1 (5 bases). Germline CDR1 is GTSNPN and CDR2 is SVGIG (reference sequence). The CDR3 sequence is 11 residues long. Trimming left V 3 bases short and J 11 bases short, with 11 bases between. The CDR3 nucleotides are TGTGCCTGGAGCCTACCGGGGCCCATATATTTT. Encoded protein: CAWSLPGPIYF.

The chain has TRBV30 and TRBJ1-1; 8 nucleotides agree with TRBD1. V shed 2 bases and J 11 bases; nucleotides not matched to a gene: 7. The CDR3 extends over 12 amino acids. Germline values: CDR1 GTSNPN, CDR2 SVGIG (reference sequence). This CDR3 is CAWSSGGATAFF. CDR3 DNA sequence: TGTGCCTGGAGTTCAGGGGGCGCGACTGCTTTCTTT. Looking up the rest from reference TRBV30 and TRBJ1-1 gives the full variable domain: SQTIHQWPATLVQPVGSPLSLECTVEGTSNPNLYWYRQAAGRGLQLLFYSVGIGQISSEVPQNLSASRPQDRQFILSSKKLLLSDSGFYLCAWSSGGATAFFGQGTRLTVV.